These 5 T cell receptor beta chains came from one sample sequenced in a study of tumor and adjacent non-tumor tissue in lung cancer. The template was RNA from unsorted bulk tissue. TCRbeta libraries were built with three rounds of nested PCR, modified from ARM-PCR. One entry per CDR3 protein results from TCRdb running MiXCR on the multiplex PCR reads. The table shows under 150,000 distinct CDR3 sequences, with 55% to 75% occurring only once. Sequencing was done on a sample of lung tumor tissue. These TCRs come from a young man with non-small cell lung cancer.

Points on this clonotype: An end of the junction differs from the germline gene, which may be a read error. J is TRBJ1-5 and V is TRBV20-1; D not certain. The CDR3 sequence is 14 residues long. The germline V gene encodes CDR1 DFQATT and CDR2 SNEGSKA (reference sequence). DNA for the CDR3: TGCGGTGCTAGACCCCCAGGTTCCAATCAGCCCCAGCATTTT. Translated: CGARPPGSNQPQHF.

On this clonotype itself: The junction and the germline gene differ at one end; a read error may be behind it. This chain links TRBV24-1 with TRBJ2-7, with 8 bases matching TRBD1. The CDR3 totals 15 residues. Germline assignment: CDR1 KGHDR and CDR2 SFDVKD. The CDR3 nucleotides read TGTGCCGCCAGTGAAACAGGACAGGGAGCGGACGAGCAGTACTTC. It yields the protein CAASETGQGADEQYF.

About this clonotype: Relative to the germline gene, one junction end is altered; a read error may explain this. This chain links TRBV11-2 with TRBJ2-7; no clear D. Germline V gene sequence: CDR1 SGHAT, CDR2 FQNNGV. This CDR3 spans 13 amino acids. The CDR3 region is CASSSQPGYEQCF. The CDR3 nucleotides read TGTGCCAGCAGCTCCCAACCCGGCTACGAGCAGTGCTTC. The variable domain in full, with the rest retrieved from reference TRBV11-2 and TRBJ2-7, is EAGVAQSPRYKIIEKRQSVAFWCNPISGHATLYWYQQILGQGPKLLIQFQNNGVVDDSQLPKDRFSAERLKGVDSTLKIQPAKLEDSAVYLCASSSQPGYEQCFGPGTRLTVT.

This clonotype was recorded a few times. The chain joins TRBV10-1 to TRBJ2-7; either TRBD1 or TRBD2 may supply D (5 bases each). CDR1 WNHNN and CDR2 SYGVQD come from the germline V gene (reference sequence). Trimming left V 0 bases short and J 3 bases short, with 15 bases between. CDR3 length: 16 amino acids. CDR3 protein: CASSESTGRGVYEQYF. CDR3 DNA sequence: TGCGCCAGCAGTGAGTCCACGGGGCGAGGCGTCTACGAGCAGTACTTC.

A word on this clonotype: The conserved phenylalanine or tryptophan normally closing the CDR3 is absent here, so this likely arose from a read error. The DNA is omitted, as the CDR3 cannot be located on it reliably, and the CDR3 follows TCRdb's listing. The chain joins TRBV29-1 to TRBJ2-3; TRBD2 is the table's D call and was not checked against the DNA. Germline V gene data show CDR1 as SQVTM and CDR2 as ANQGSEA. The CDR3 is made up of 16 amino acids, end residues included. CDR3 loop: CSVEDPASGGRDTQCY.